The 2 T cell receptor beta chains in this list originate from one sample, sequenced in a study of blood T cell repertoires in COVID-19. Method: immunoSEQ multiplex PCR; TCRdb's copy keeps in-frame clones and lacks some. This table has 150,000 or so clones, roughly 84% appearing once. Sequenced sample: PBMCs or T cells enriched from blood (not recorded which). The receptors stem from a man between 60 and 70 years old who had recovered from COVID-19.

This clone showed up just a few times. CDR3 bases: TGCGCCAGCAGCCAATCGGGGGGGACAAGGGATCAGCCCCAGCATTTT. Translating it yields CASSQSGGTRDQPQHF. This sequence joins TRBV4-1 and TRBJ1-5; maybe TRBD1 (6 bases). CDR3 length equals 16 residues. The V end was cut by 2 bases, the J end by 5 bases, with 16 bases between. Germline CDR1 reads MGHRA; CDR2 reads YSYEKL.

A few counts support this clone. The genes are TRBV9 and TRBJ1-6, with 9 bases matching TRBD1. The CDR3 has 16 amino acids. Germline V gene lookup returns CDR1 SGDLS and CDR2 YYNGEE. The V and J ends lost 6 bases and 2 bases, in that order; junction bases with no gene match: 6. The CDR3 DNA sequence: TGTGCCAGCACGCCGGGACAGGGAACCTATAATTCACCCCTCCACTTT. It encodes CASTPGQGTYNSPLHF.